The entry below gives a single T cell receptor (beta chain) sequence along with its context. Its specificity is not known. This sample is drawn from a study of beta chain features in type 1 diabetes. About the research overall: Sorted cell examination encompassed roughly 110,000,000 cells across all samples.

There was one heparinised blood draw per donor, averaging around 0.11 L. Without exception, sorted populations had purity beyond 95%. Study-wide points: The analysis here could not establish whether HLA type shapes TCRB rearrangement.

After removal of 5 bases from V and 15 bases from J, the junction contained 12 bases not matched to a gene. CDR1 is SGHTA, CDR2 FQGNSA, per germline. The CDR3 sequence is 13 residues long. Every bit of the isolated RNA underwent reverse transcription, so sequencing read expressed TCRB transcripts. Libraries were prepared by immunoSEQ multiplex PCR; TCRdb keeps only in-frame clonotypes and omits some of them. The sample has some 300,000 clones; around 7.3% are singletons. The V and J genes are TRBV7-2 and TRBJ2-1; 8 bases are a match to TRBD2. This TCR derives from a woman younger than 30 in good health. Sequencing was performed on central memory CD4+ T cells from blood. The CDR3 DNA reads as TGTGCCAGCAGCACGACGCCGGGAGGGCCACCGTTCTTC. Its protein product is CASSTTPGGPPFF.